This TCR beta chain was captured by sequencing in a study of a mutant IDH1 vaccine in newly diagnosed glioma. Study information: Patients previously underwent radiotherapy, temozolomide, or both, and most underwent both.

The length of the CDR3 is 13 residues. CDR1 KGHSH and CDR2 LQKENI come from the germline V gene. V lost 3 bases and J lost 2, with 7 bases in between. The study, taken as a whole, reports: Changes to the top peripheral T cell clonotypes appeared unrelated to pseudoprogression. Researchers report vaccine-induced immune responses in 93.3% of patients.

The time point denotes: baseline, week 1 (first vaccination visit). Treatment indicated: pre-vaccination baseline after standard-of-care therapy. Patients carried new grade 3 or 4 IDH1-mutant astrocytomas lacking nuclear ATRX. In regard to this clone: Its antigen is still unknown.

The assay was immunoSEQ multiplex PCR, and TCRdb's table has in-frame clones only and misses some. Here the sample spans around 87,000 clones, 83% being singletons. The receptor was isolated from a woman aged 50 to 60 with glioma. The V and J genes are TRBV18 and TRBJ1-2; unclear D gene. The input for sequencing was PBMCs, taken from a glioma patient treated with radiotherapy, temozolomide or both. The chain's CDR3 is CASSPDKNYGYTF. In DNA, the CDR3 is TGTGCCAGCTCACCCGACAAAAACTATGGCTACACCTTC.